A single sample gave rise to the 17 T cell receptor beta chains below, sequenced in a study of cytomegalovirus exposure and HLA in healthy donors. PCR primers comprised 60 Vbeta and 13 Jbeta primers. Generated by immunoSEQ multiplex PCR, the TCRdb table keeps only in-frame clones and is missing some. The data show approximately 180,000 clones, roughly 81% seen once. Sample: PBMCs. The source of these receptors is a young woman in good health and CMV-seropositive.

Only a few counts were recorded for this clone. The chain links TRBV12-1 to TRBJ2-7; the table's D call TRBD1 went unverified against the DNA. TRBV12-1 is listed as a pseudogene. The CDR3 length is 11 residues. CDR3 nucleotides: TGTGCCAGCAGCCCTGGCCACGAGCAGTACTTC. It is translated as CASSPGHEQYF.

This chain joins TRBV5-1 and TRBJ2-3, with 12 nucleotides matching TRBD2. CDR1 SGHRS and CDR2 YFSETQ come from the germline V gene. The V and J ends lost 6 bases and 2 bases, in that order; junction bases with no gene match: 4. The CDR3 is made up of 15 amino acids. DNA of the CDR3: TGCGCCAGCATGACTAGCGGGGGATACACAGATACGCAGTATTTT. It yields the protein CASMTSGGYTDTQYF.

This chain connects TRBV11-2 to TRBJ2-7; D might be TRBD1 (6 bases). Germline CDR1 reads SGHAT; CDR2 reads FQNNGV. This CDR3 region has 15 residues. V gave up 10 bases and J gave up 3 bases, with 22 bases separating them. Here the CDR3 reads CATRGIQGFGYEQYF. DNA of the CDR3: TGTGCCACCCGGGGCATACAGGGATTCGGCTACGAGCAGTACTTC.

V and J are TRBV30 and TRBJ1-5; 7 nucleotides line up with TRBD1. Per the germline V gene, CDR1 is GTSNPN and CDR2 is SVGIG (reference sequence). CDR3 length: 13 amino acids. The V segment lost 0 bases and the J segment 4 bases; nucleotides outside the gene matches: 0. CDR3 in DNA: TGTGCCTGGAGTGTACAGGGGAATCAGCCCCAGCATTTT. Amino acids: CAWSVQGNQPQHF.

The J gene is TRBJ2-1, the V gene TRBV10-3; TRBD2 agrees at 13 bases. The CDR3 runs to 15 residues. Germline trimming cut 3 bases from V and 7 bases from J; bases unmatched to any gene: 3. The germline V gene encodes CDR1 ENHRY and CDR2 SYGVKD. DNA of the CDR3: TGTGCCATCAGTGACGGGACTAGCGGGAATAATGAGCAGTTCTTC. It specifies CAISDGTSGNNEQFF.

The rearrangement joins TRBV1 to TRBJ2-1; no check of the table's D call, TRBD2, against the DNA was made. TRBV1 counts as a pseudogene. This CDR3 is 19 amino acids long. CDR3 sequence: CTSSQGESRRAGGYNEQFF. CDR3 DNA: TGCACCAGCAGCCAAGGAGAGAGCCGTCGGGCGGGGGGCTACAATGAGCAGTTCTTC.

V is TRBV7-9 and J is TRBJ2-1, with no clear D. Germline loops: CDR1 SEHNR, CDR2 FQNEAQ (reference sequence). The CDR3 runs 12 residues. Trimming removed 1 base at V and 9 bases at J, with 7 bases between. CDR3 residues: CASSLDAIEQFF. The DNA of the CDR3 is TGTGCCAGCAGCTTAGACGCGATTGAGCAGTTCTTC.

CDR3 bases: TGTGCCAGTAGTATAGGGTCTAGCGGGGACCAAGAGACCCAGTACTTC. Encoded protein: CASSIGSSGDQETQYF. The rearrangement uses TRBV19 and TRBJ2-5, with 9 bases fitting TRBD2. CDR3 size: 16 residues. Germline V lookup: CDR1 LNHDA, CDR2 SQIVND (reference sequence). J was trimmed by 0 bases and V by 1 base; bases with no gene match: 3. The variable domain in full, completed from reference TRBV19 and TRBJ2-5, reads DGGITQSPKYLFRKEGQNVTLSCEQNLNHDAMYWYRQDPGQGLRLIYYSQIVNDFQKGDIAEGYSVSREKKESFPLTVTSAQKNPTAFYLCASSIGSSGDQETQYFGPGTRLLVL.

This chain uses TRBV4-2 with TRBJ1-6; TRBD1 matches at 9 bases. Trimming took 3 bases from V and 10 from J; bases not matched to a gene: 4. This CDR3 has 14 residues. CDR1 LGHNA and CDR2 YNFKEQ come from the germline V gene. The CDR3 nucleotides read TGTGCCAGCAGCCATGGACAGGGGAGCTCACCCCTCCACTTT. Encoded protein: CASSHGQGSSPLHF.

Notes on this clone: The same CDR3 arises from other DNA sequences in this sample as well. V gene TRBV18 combines with J gene TRBJ1-1, with 8 bases identical to TRBD1. The ends lost 6 bases at V and 3 bases at J; junction bases unmatched: 3. This CDR3 is 13 amino acids long. Germline CDR1 reads KGHSH; CDR2 reads LQKENI. As DNA, the CDR3 is TGTGCCAGCTCCCCGGACAGGGACACTGAAGCTTTCTTT. Encoded protein: CASSPDRDTEAFF.

This clone was picked up one time. V is TRBV28 and J is TRBJ1-2; 10 nucleotides align to TRBD1. J gave up 5 bases and V 2 bases, and 8 bases lay outside the gene matches. Germline V lookup: CDR1 MDHEN, CDR2 SYDVKM. This CDR3 region has 16 residues. CDR3 nucleotides: TGTGCCAGCAGTTTAGGAATACCGGGACAGGGGTATGGCTACACCTTC. Translation: CASSLGIPGQGYGYTF.

V gene TRBV11-2 combines with J gene TRBJ1-6; D is ambiguous. Germline-derived CDR1 and CDR2 are SGHAT and FQNNGV. This CDR3 contains 14 residues. Trimming removed 0 bases at V and 7 bases at J, with 7 bases between. Here the CDR3 reads CASSLDRENSPLHF. CDR3 in DNA: TGTGCCAGCAGCTTAGATCGGGAGAATTCACCCCTCCACTTT.

V gene TRBV4-1 combines with J gene TRBJ2-3; TRBD2 aligns across 7 bases. The CDR3 sequence is 18 residues long. With V trimmed by 2 bases and J by 3 bases, 14 bases remained unmatched. In germline, CDR1 is MGHRA, CDR2 YSYEKL. CDR3 in amino acids: CASSQPRLRAGVTDTQYF. DNA for the CDR3: TGCGCCAGCAGCCAACCCCGACTTCGGGCGGGGGTTACAGATACGCAGTATTTT.

CDR3 DNA sequence: TGTGCCATCAGTGGTCTATCGGGGCGGGGAGGACCCAATGAGCAGTTCTTC. Translating gives CAISGLSGRGGPNEQFF. The gene calls are TRBV10-3 and TRBJ2-1; tentatively, D is TRBD2 (6 bases). CDR3 length equals 17 residues. Germline values: CDR1 ENHRY, CDR2 SYGVKD. The V end lost 4 bases, the J end lost 6 bases, and 22 bases lay between the germline ends.

The rearrangement joins TRBV5-1 to TRBJ1-4; TRBD1 matches 7 bases. This CDR3 region has 15 residues. J gave up 8 bases and V 4 bases, and 11 bases lay outside the gene matches. Germline V lookup: CDR1 SGHRS, CDR2 YFSETQ. CDR3 nucleotide sequence: TGCGCCAGCAGCGCCGGAGGGACAGCTGACGAAAAACTGTTTTTT. This sequence encodes CASSAGGTADEKLFF.

The chain links TRBV5-8 to TRBJ2-7; 9 bases agree with TRBD2. This CDR3 contains 14 residues. Germline CDR1 and CDR2: SGHTS and YDEGEE. With 4 bases clipped from V and 4 bases from J, the junction kept 6 bases outside the gene matches. CDR3 nucleotide sequence: TGTGCCAGCAGCAGAGCGGGGGGATTATACGAGCAGTACTTC. Translation: CASSRAGGLYEQYF.

This chain links TRBV25-1 with TRBJ2-7; 11 bases agree with TRBD1. The trim removed 4 bases at V and 2 bases at J, leaving 1 base unmatched. Germline loops: CDR1 MGHDK, CDR2 SYGVNS. The CDR3 runs 14 residues. CDR3 DNA sequence: TGTGCCAGCAGTGGGGGACAGGGGGCCTACGAGCAGTACTTC. It is translated as CASSGGQGAYEQYF.